This is a list of T cell receptor beta chains from one sample in a study of CD8 T cells in ankylosing spondylitis. TCRdb fed the 5' RACE reads into MiXCR, producing one record per CDR3 protein. The sample carries approximately 440,000 distinct CDR3 sequences, roughly 15% recorded once. Material: blood, either unsorted or a sorted T cell fraction (not recorded which). These receptors came from a male donor with ankylosing spondylitis. The CDR3 runs from the conserved cysteine through the conserved F or W. Each record gives: D gene, V gene, clone size, J gene, CDR3 DNA, CDR3 protein. The D gene is left open where the match is weak. Clone size appears in some rows only: once, few, many, or a class for an expanded clone.

.,TRBV5-5,few,TRBJ2-1,TGTGCCAGCAGCTTGGCATCGGGCGATGAGCAGTTCTTC,CASSLASGDEQFF
.,TRBV7-2,.,TRBJ1-2,TGTGCCAGCAGCTTAAGCGGGGGGATCTATGGCTACACCTTC,CASSLSGGIYGYTF
.,TRBV12-3/TRBV12-4,many,TRBJ2-5,TGTGCCAACACACTTCAGGGTCGGGAGACCCAGTACTTC,CANTLQGRETQYF
TRBD1,TRBV24-1,many,TRBJ2-1,TGTGCCACCAGTACCGGGACAGCCTACAATGAGCAGTTCTTC,CATSTGTAYNEQFF
.,TRBV28,many,TRBJ2-1,TGTGCCAGCACCCTGGGCAGGGGGGAAGAGATCTTC,CASTLGRGEEIF
.,TRBV4-2,few,TRBJ1-2,TGTGCCAGCAGTGACGCCGGGGGTTTCTATGGCTACACCTTC,CASSDAGGFYGYTF
.,TRBV4-1,.,TRBJ1-1,TGCGCCAGCAGCCAAGACCGGCAGGCCTATATGAACACTGAAGCTTTCTTT,CASSQDRQAYMNTEAFF
.,TRBV6-2/TRBV6-3,few,TRBJ1-6,TGTGCCAGCAGTTACTCCGACGTGTCACCCCTCCACTTT,CASSYSDVSPLHF
.,TRBV11-2,.,TRBJ2-5,TGTGCCAGCAGCAACTACAGGGAAGAGACCCAGTACTTC,CASSNYREETQYF
.,TRBV12-3/TRBV12-4,.,TRBJ2-7,TGTGCCAGCACCCCGGACAAATCCTACGAGCAGTACTTC,CASTPDKSYEQYF
.,TRBV29-1,few,TRBJ2-3,TGCAGCGTTCTGAGGGACCTCACAGATACGCAGTATTTT,CSVLRDLTDTQYF
TRBD2,TRBV7-2,few,TRBJ2-7,TGTGCCAGCAGCTTAGCCTCCCGGGAGGCGCACTACGAGCAGTACTTC,CASSLASREAHYEQYF
TRBD2,TRBV20-1,many,TRBJ2-3,TGCAGTGCTCCTCTAGGCGCAGCGGGGATCACAGATACGCAGTATTTT,CSAPLGAAGITDTQYF
TRBD2,TRBV7-3,few,TRBJ2-1,TGTGCCAGCAGCCCTCTTCCAGCTAGCGGCAACAATGAGCAGTTCTTC,CASSPLPASGNNEQFF
.,TRBV19,few,TRBJ2-1,TGTGCCAGTAGTATCGGGGGCCGTCATGAGCAGTTCTTC,CASSIGGRHEQFF
.,TRBV6-2/TRBV6-3,few,TRBJ1-1,TGTGCCAGCAGTCCGAGTGAAGCTTTCTTT,CASSPSEAFF
TRBD2,TRBV20-1,.,TRBJ2-3,TGCAGTGCTAGGCCTAGCGGGAGCACAGATACGCAGTATTTT,CSARPSGSTDTQYF
.,TRBV27,.,TRBJ2-3,TGTGCCAGCAGTTTATCGTACGGACTCACAGATACGCAGTATTTT,CASSLSYGLTDTQYF
TRBD2,TRBV10-3,few,TRBJ2-3,TGTGCCATCAGGGGCGGGAGGTCAGATACGCAGTATTTT,CAIRGGRSDTQYF
.,TRBV20-1,.,TRBJ2-1,TGCAGTGCTCAGAAACAGGTGTCCTACAATGAGCAGTTCTTC,CSAQKQVSYNEQFF
.,TRBV6-1,.,TRBJ1-5,TGTGCCAGCAGTAGAGGACAAAGCAATCAGCCCCAGCATTTT,CASSRGQSNQPQHF
.,TRBV24-1,.,TRBJ2-1,TGTGCCACCAGTGATTTTCGGCAGGGCTTAAAGAATGAGCAGTTCTTC,CATSDFRQGLKNEQFF
.,TRBV7-9,few,TRBJ2-7,TGTGCCAGCAGCTTCACGGAGGGTTTACGGGACGAGCAGTACTTC,CASSFTEGLRDEQYF
.,TRBV6-2/TRBV6-3,.,TRBJ1-5,TGTGCCAGCAGTTACCCCCGTCCCCCCGGCGATAGCAATCAGCCCCAGCATTTT,CASSYPRPPGDSNQPQHF
TRBD2,TRBV20-1,few,TRBJ2-7,TGCAGTGCTAGAGATAGCATGGGACTAGCGGGAGGCCGCTCCTACGAGCAGTACTTC,CSARDSMGLAGGRSYEQYF
TRBD1,TRBV18,.,TRBJ2-7,TGTGCCAGCTCACCACCTGACAGGGACTACGAGCAGTACTTC,CASSPPDRDYEQYF
.,TRBV5-1,few,TRBJ2-5,TGCGCCAGCAGCCTGTCTAATCAAGAGACCCAGTACTTC,CASSLSNQETQYF
.,TRBV10-3,many,TRBJ2-2,TGTGCCACCCGACTCCCCGCCACCGGGGAGCTGTTTTTT,CATRLPATGELFF
TRBD1,TRBV20-1,.,TRBJ1-2,TGCAGTGCTCGGACAGGGTTTGACTATGGCTACACCTTC,CSARTGFDYGYTF
TRBD1,TRBV5-1,few,TRBJ1-1,TGCGCCAGCAGCCCCGGGACAGGAAGCACTGAAGCTTTCTTT,CASSPGTGSTEAFF
TRBD2,TRBV12-3/TRBV12-4,.,TRBJ2-2,TGTGCCAGCAGTCGCCAGCGGGGGGGCATTATTGACACCGGGGAGCTGTTTTTT,CASSRQRGGIIDTGELFF
.,TRBV20-1,few,TRBJ1-5,TGCAGTGCCCCACCGGGGGGCCCCTTAGTTAGCAATCAGCCCCAGCATTTT,CSAPPGGPLVSNQPQHF
TRBD1,TRBV28,many,TRBJ1-5,TGTGCCAGCAGTTTACCGACAGGGGGAAATCAGCCCCAGCATTTT,CASSLPTGGNQPQHF
.,TRBV20-1,few,TRBJ2-5,TGCAGTGCTAGAGATGTGGTAGGACAAGAGACCCAGTACTTC,CSARDVVGQETQYF
TRBD1,TRBV7-2,few,TRBJ1-1,TGTGCCAGCAGGCCAGGGGGCGCCCACACTGAAGCTTTCTTT,CASRPGGAHTEAFF
.,TRBV5-6,.,TRBJ2-1,TGTGCCAGCAGCCTCGATTGGGGGGATATTTACAATGAGCAGTTCTTC,CASSLDWGDIYNEQFF
TRBD2,TRBV5-1,few,TRBJ2-1,TGCGCCAGCAGCCCCGATCTAGCGGGCACCTACAATGAGCAGTTCTTC,CASSPDLAGTYNEQFF
TRBD1,TRBV12-3/TRBV12-4,.,TRBJ2-7,TGTGCCAGCAGTCCCAGGGGGCCGGGCGACGAGCAGTACTTC,CASSPRGPGDEQYF
TRBD1,TRBV5-1,.,TRBJ2-7,TGCGCCAGCAGAGCCACTCCGGGACAGGGGACCCACGAGCAGTACTTC,CASRATPGQGTHEQYF
.,TRBV18,.,TRBJ2-7,TGTGCCAGCTCACCGCCCGGGACACTTCTTCGTGGCGAGCAGTACTTC,CASSPPGTLLRGEQYF
.,TRBV7-2,few,TRBJ1-2,TGTGCCAGCAGTCATCAGGGGAGGGATGGCTACACCTTC,CASSHQGRDGYTF
TRBD1,TRBV20-1,.,TRBJ2-5,TGCAGTGCTGTGACAGGGAGAGAGACCCAGTACTTC,CSAVTGRETQYF
TRBD2,TRBV7-2,.,TRBJ2-3,TGTGCCAGCAGCGCACTAGCGGGGGGGCCGGATACGCAGTATTTT,CASSALAGGPDTQYF
.,TRBV12-3/TRBV12-4,many,TRBJ1-1,TGTGCCAGCAGTCTCGAATTGGACACTGAAGCTTTCTTT,CASSLELDTEAFF
TRBD1,TRBV7-2,few,TRBJ1-2,TGTGCCAGCAGCTTAGCGAAGGTGGACAGGGTTCAGGGTGGCTACACCTTC,CASSLAKVDRVQGGYTF
.,TRBV18,few,TRBJ2-1,TGTGCCAGCTCACGCCAAGTAGGCAATGAGCAGTTCTTC,CASSRQVGNEQFF
.,TRBV27,.,TRBJ1-1,TGTGCCAGCAGTTTAGGTCCGATCACTGAAGCTTTCTTT,CASSLGPITEAFF
TRBD2,TRBV6-5,many,TRBJ2-1,TGTGCCAGCAGTTACGGGGGTTCGGCGGGGGGGCACAATGAGCAGTTCTTC,CASSYGGSAGGHNEQFF
TRBD1,TRBV2,.,TRBJ1-2,TGTGCCAGCAAACGAGGGGGCTCCACTTATGGCTACACCTTC,CASKRGGSTYGYTF
TRBD2,TRBV29-1,many,TRBJ2-1,TGCAGCGTTGAAAGCCAAAAGACTAGCGGGCCCTACAATGAGCAGTTCTTC,CSVESQKTSGPYNEQFF
.,TRBV7-2,many,TRBJ2-3,TGTGCCAGCAGCCCATCATCGACTAGCACAGATACGCAGTATTTT,CASSPSSTSTDTQYF
.,TRBV10-2,.,TRBJ2-1,TGCGCCAGCAGAGACCGGTCGCTCTACAATGAGCAGTTCTTC,CASRDRSLYNEQFF
.,TRBV15,few,TRBJ1-3,TGTGCCACCAGCAGAGATCCAAGGACAGAGAACACCATATATTTT,CATSRDPRTENTIYF
TRBD1,TRBV20-1,few,TRBJ1-6,TGCAGTGCTAGAGAAGGGACAGGGGCTTCACCCCTCCACTTT,CSAREGTGASPLHF
TRBD1,TRBV20-1,.,TRBJ2-7,TGCAGTGCTACCGGGACAGGGGACTCCTACGAGCAGTACTTC,CSATGTGDSYEQYF
TRBD2,TRBV12-3/TRBV12-4,.,TRBJ2-2,TGTGCCAGCAGCCGCGGGAGGGAGAGGGGCTCCGGGGAGCTGTTTTTT,CASSRGRERGSGELFF